These 31 T cell receptor beta chains share one sample of origin, sequenced in a study of T cell responses to AZD1222 COVID-19 vaccine. Clones were read by immunoSEQ multiplex PCR, and TCRdb kept only the in-frame ones, dropping some. Altogether 200,000 or so clones are present, approximately 92% being singletons, with the ten largest covering under 11%. Sequencing used peripheral blood, obtained on day 0 of AZD1222 vaccination. These receptors were obtained from an adult in good health.

The CDR3 DNA reads as TGTGCCAGCAAGGAGGGCCAAGACTCTGGAAACACCATATATTTT. Its protein is CASKEGQDSGNTIYF. The V call is TRBV6-6, the J call TRBJ1-3, with D unresolved. Germline V gene sequence: CDR1 MNHNY, CDR2 SVGAGI (reference sequence). Trimming cost V 7 bases and J 0 bases, with 13 bases left between them. This CDR3 is 15 amino acids long.

This clone was seen just once. The chain links TRBV25-1 to TRBJ1-2; a weak D match, TRBD1 (6 bases). The germline V gene encodes CDR1 MGHDK and CDR2 SYGVNS. The CDR3 contains 14 residues. The ends were cut back, 4 bases at V and 9 bases at J, with 18 bases in the middle. This CDR3 reads CASSASTGRISYTF. The CDR3 DNA reads as TGTGCCAGCAGTGCATCTACAGGGAGGATTAGCTACACCTTC.

This chain connects TRBV18 to TRBJ2-5; TRBD1 is a possible D gene (7 bases). The germline V gene encodes CDR1 KGHSH and CDR2 LQKENI. The length of the CDR3 is 14 residues. Between the trimmed V and J ends, which lost 3 bases and 5 bases, there was a span of 13 bases. The CDR3 loop reads CASSPSQGRETQYF. As DNA, the CDR3 is TGTGCCAGCTCACCTTCACAGGGGAGGGAGACCCAGTACTTC. Full variable domain (missing parts from reference TRBV18 and TRBJ2-5): NAGVMQNPRHLVRRRGQEARLRCSPMKGHSHVYWYRQLPEEGLKFMVYLQKENIIDESGMPKERFSAEFPKEGPSILRIQQVVRGDSAAYFCASSPSQGRETQYFGPGTRLLVL.

The chain couples TRBV4-2 to TRBJ1-5; 11 positions agree with TRBD1. The CDR3 is 21 residues long. Trimming at V came to 1 base and at J to 4 bases, leaving 18 bases not matched to a gene. The V gene's germline CDR1 is LGHNA and CDR2 YNFKEQ. The DNA for the CDR3 is TGTGCCAGCAGCCAAGTCGACACCGTTCCGGGACAGGGGGTGACAAATCAGCCCCAGCATTTT. It translates to CASSQVDTVPGQGVTNQPQHF.

The rearrangement joins TRBV2 to TRBJ2-3; no clear D gene. Germline V gives CDR1 SNHLY, CDR2 FYNNEI. The V and J ends lost 6 bases and 0 bases respectively, with 10 bases between them. The CDR3 runs to 14 residues. CDR3 residues: CASSASRSTDTQYF. CDR3 nucleotide sequence: TGTGCCAGCAGCGCCTCGCGGAGCACAGATACGCAGTATTTT.

The rearrangement links TRBV30 to TRBJ2-7; possible D gene TRBD2, 7 bases. The germline V and J ends were trimmed by 0 bases and 2 bases, with 17 bases remaining between them. Germline V gene data show CDR1 as GTSNPN and CDR2 as SVGIG (reference sequence). The CDR3 is made up of 16 amino acids. The CDR3 here is CAWSVRRGRGPYEQYF. The CDR3 DNA reads TGTGCCTGGAGTGTACGGAGGGGGAGGGGCCCCTACGAGCAGTACTTC.

J is TRBJ1-6 and V is TRBV19; possible D gene TRBD1, 5 bases. The V gene lost 5 bases and the J gene lost 9 bases, with 8 bases spanning the gap. Germline V gene lookup returns CDR1 LNHDA and CDR2 SQIVND (reference sequence). The CDR3 runs to 12 residues. The CDR3 region has the DNA TGTGCCAGTAGTGTGGGGGTTTCACCCCTCCACTTT. Translation: CASSVGVSPLHF.

This clone occurred once. This chain joins TRBV3-1 (or the pseudogene TRBV3-2) and TRBJ1-1; 7 nucleotides align to TRBD1. The length of the CDR3 is 15 residues. Germline trimming cut 4 bases from V and 4 bases from J; bases unmatched to any gene: 9. Germline V gene data show CDR1 as LGHDT and CDR2 as YNNKEL (reference sequence). This chain's CDR3 is CASSLNRGGVTEAFF. CDR3 DNA: TGTGCCAGCAGCCTTAACAGGGGCGGCGTCACTGAAGCTTTCTTT.

By frequency in the sample, this clone is large. V gene TRBV7-9 combines with J gene TRBJ2-1; 8 positions match TRBD2. Trimming at V came to 0 bases and at J to 5 bases, leaving 15 bases not matched to a gene. CDR3 size: 19 residues. Germline V gene sequence: CDR1 SEHNR, CDR2 FQNEAQ (reference sequence). The CDR3 DNA reads as TGTGCCAGCAGCTTAGCGCTAAGGGTGGCGGGGGGCCCAAACAATGAGCAGTTCTTC. Its protein is CASSLALRVAGGPNNEQFF. Together with reference TRBV7-9 and TRBJ2-1, the CDR3 gives the full variable domain: DTGVSQNPRHKITKRGQNVTFRCDPISEHNRLYWYRQTLGQGPEFLTYFQNEAQLEKSRLLSDRFSAERPKGSFSTLEIQRTEQGDSAMYLCASSLALRVAGGPNNEQFFGPGTRLTVL.

This chain uses TRBV12-5 with TRBJ1-2; D call uncertain. Trimming cost V 3 bases and J 5 bases, with 4 bases left between them. Looked up from germline, CDR1 is LGHNT and CDR2 is FRNRAP. There are 11 residues in the CDR3. DNA for the CDR3: TGTGCTAGTGGTTTCCAGTATGGCTACACCTTC. This gives the protein CASGFQYGYTF.

The chain is built from TRBV3-1 (or the pseudogene TRBV3-2) and TRBJ2-2; D tentatively reads TRBD1 or TRBD2 (5 bases each). The CDR3 has 17 residues. In germline, CDR1 is LGHDT, CDR2 YNNKEL (reference sequence). The ends were cut back, 6 bases at V and 6 bases at J, with 23 bases in the middle. For the CDR3, the DNA is TGTGCCAGCAGTCCTCACGTACCGGGACCCTTTCCCGGGGAGCTGTTTTTT. Its protein product is CASSPHVPGPFPGELFF.

This clone was counted a single time. This rearrangement joins TRBV6-2 or TRBV6-3 to TRBJ2-5, with D perhaps given as TRBD1 or TRBD2 (6 bases each). V was pared by 6 bases and J by 1 base, with 15 bases between. Germline assignment: CDR1 MNHEY and CDR2 SVGEGT. The CDR3 totals 15 residues. CDR3 DNA: TGTGCCAGCAGCACCTCTGGGGGGCCCCAAGAGACCCAGTACTTC. Protein: CASSTSGGPQETQYF.

The V gene is TRBV18, the J gene TRBJ2-3, with TRBD1 identical over 8 bases. Trimming took 2 bases from V and 3 from J; bases not matched to a gene: 10. The CDR3 has 17 residues. Looked up from germline, CDR1 is KGHSH and CDR2 is LQKENI. As DNA, the CDR3 is TGTGCCAGCTCACCAATCTCGACAGGGGAAGTGACAGATACGCAGTATTTT. Translated: CASSPISTGEVTDTQYF.

This chain joins TRBV6-5 and TRBJ2-7, with 8 bases identical to TRBD2. The CDR3 is 16 amino acids. Germline CDR1 is MNHEY and CDR2 is SVGAGI. Germline trimming cut 0 bases from V and 2 bases from J; bases unmatched to any gene: 6. CDR3 sequence reads: CASSYSGVAGTYEQYF. In DNA form, the CDR3 reads TGTGCCAGCAGTTACTCGGGGGTAGCGGGGACCTACGAGCAGTACTTC.

The rearrangement links TRBV7-2 to TRBJ1-5; D is uncertain. The length of the CDR3 is 14 residues. Germline-derived CDR1 and CDR2 are SGHTA and FQGNSA. V was trimmed by 5 bases and J by 4 bases, leaving 12 bases between them. CDR3 nucleotide sequence: TGTGCCAGCAGCCTCGGGGTCGTTAATCAGCCCCAGCATTTT. This encodes CASSLGVVNQPQHF. Full variable domain (rest looked up from reference TRBV7-2 and TRBJ1-5): GAGVSQSPSNKVTEKGKDVELRCDPISGHTALYWYRQSLGQGLEFLIYFQGNSAPDKSGLPSDRFSAERTGGSVSTLTIQRTQQEDSAVYLCASSLGVVNQPQHFGDGTRLSIL.

This chain connects TRBV27 to TRBJ1-6, with 8 bases that match TRBD1. V was clipped by 6 bases and J by 10 bases; unmatched bases: 2. The CDR3 totals 12 residues. Germline V CDR1 and CDR2: MNHEY, SMNVEV (reference sequence). The CDR3 reads CASSQGASPLHF. The CDR3, as DNA: TGTGCCAGCAGCCAGGGGGCGTCACCCCTCCACTTT.

This clone appeared a single time. The rearrangement joins TRBV12-5 to TRBJ1-2; possibly TRBD1 for D (5 bases). Germline CDR1 is LGHNT and CDR2 is FRNRAP. The CDR3 totals 16 residues. V was shortened by 0 bases and J by 1 base, with 12 bases between the two germline ends. CDR3 in DNA: TGTGCTAGTGGTTTGGTACCTCAGGGTAATAACTATGGCTACACCTTC. Its protein is CASGLVPQGNNYGYTF.

J is TRBJ2-7 and V is TRBV18, with TRBD2 as a possible D gene (5 bases). The germline V gene encodes CDR1 KGHSH and CDR2 LQKENI. V gave up 0 bases and J gave up 3 bases, with 9 bases separating them. This CDR3 is 14 amino acids long. CDR3 coding DNA: TGTGCCAGCTCACCACCCGGGAATGGCTACGAGCAGTACTTC. Residues: CASSPPGNGYEQYF. The variable domain in full, with the rest retrieved from reference TRBV18 and TRBJ2-7, is NAGVMQNPRHLVRRRGQEARLRCSPMKGHSHVYWYRQLPEEGLKFMVYLQKENIIDESGMPKERFSAEFPKEGPSILRIQQVVRGDSAAYFCASSPPGNGYEQYFGPGTRLTVT.

The V and J genes are TRBV27 and TRBJ1-5, with no clear D. CDR3 length: 13 amino acids. Germline-derived CDR1 and CDR2 are MNHEY and SMNVEV (reference sequence). The ends were cut back, 3 bases at V and 2 bases at J, with 5 bases in the middle. CDR3 sequence (DNA): TGTGCCAGCAGTTTCCCGGGCAATCAGCCCCAGCATTTT. Its translation is CASSFPGNQPQHF.

The J gene is TRBJ2-1, the V gene TRBV28; 9 bases line up with TRBD2. V lost 2 bases to trimming and J lost 7 bases; unmatched junction nucleotides: 6. CDR1 is MDHEN and CDR2 is SYDVKM in the germline V gene. The CDR3 extends over 15 amino acids. The CDR3 coding sequence is TGTGCCAGCAGTTTAGCTAGCGGGGAAACAAATGAGCAGTTCTTC. This sequence encodes CASSLASGETNEQFF.

The chain couples TRBV27 to TRBJ1-5; 7 bases map to TRBD1. CDR1 MNHEY and CDR2 SMNVEV come from the germline V gene (reference sequence). This CDR3 spans 15 amino acids. Trimming removed 5 bases from V and 9 bases from J; junction bases left unmatched: 13. CDR3 region: CASSPRQGQNGPQHF. Here the CDR3 DNA reads TGTGCCAGCAGTCCAAGACAGGGCCAGAATGGGCCCCAGCATTTT.

CDR3 DNA: TGCGCCAGCGGGACTAGCGGGACCGGGGAGCTGTTTTTT. This gives the protein CASGTSGTGELFF. The V and J genes are TRBV5-1 and TRBJ2-2, with TRBD2 identical over 12 bases. The CDR3 sequence is 13 residues long. From germline, CDR1 is SGHRS and CDR2 YFSETQ. The V and J ends lost 7 bases and 5 bases, in that order; junction bases with no gene match: 0.

This clone was counted only a few times. The chain has TRBV2 and TRBJ1-1, with D possibly matching TRBD1 (6 bases). CDR3 length: 16 amino acids. Germline CDR1 is SNHLY and CDR2 is FYNNEI. The V end lost 6 bases, the J end lost 0 bases, and 17 bases lay between the germline ends. This CDR3 reads CASSVPPGHMNTEAFF. The CDR3 coding sequence is TGTGCCAGCAGCGTACCTCCGGGACACATGAACACTGAAGCTTTCTTT.

This chain joins TRBV28 and TRBJ1-2; a possible D gene is TRBD1 (5 bases). The CDR3 is made up of 13 amino acids. V was cut by 5 bases and J by 5 bases, with 12 bases left in between. CDR1 is MDHEN and CDR2 is SYDVKM in the germline V gene. The CDR3 DNA follows: TGTGCCAGCAGTCCAAGCAGGGTATATGGCTACACCTTC. Residues: CASSPSRVYGYTF.

The CDR3 DNA is TGTGCCAGCAGTCTGCGGACAGGAGGGGTGCAGTACGTC. It codes for CASSLRTGGVQYV. The V and J genes are TRBV28 and TRBJ2-7; D may be TRBD1 (7 bases). V was shortened by 5 bases and J by 9 bases, with 17 bases between the two germline ends. Germline lookup yields CDR1 MDHEN and CDR2 SYDVKM. The CDR3 is 13 amino acids.

J is TRBJ2-5 and V is TRBV6-5; possible D gene TRBD1, 6 bases. V was trimmed by 4 bases and J by 5 bases, leaving 17 bases between them. There are 15 residues in the CDR3. Germline V gene lookup returns CDR1 MNHEY and CDR2 SVGAGI. The CDR3 nucleotides are TGTGCCAGCAGTTCTGCAGGGGCTGGGGAGGAGACCCAGTACTTC. Its protein product is CASSSAGAGEETQYF.

The gene calls are TRBV6-5 and TRBJ1-4, with 8 bases matching TRBD1. The J segment lost 7 bases and the V segment lost 1 base, leaving 5 bases of the junction unmatched. CDR1 is MNHEY and CDR2 is SVGAGI in the germline V gene. This CDR3 comprises 15 residues. As DNA, the CDR3 is TGTGCCAGCAGTTACTTACAGACAGGGGTTGAAAAACTGTTTTTT. Protein: CASSYLQTGVEKLFF.

The table lists this clone with a count of one. The chain is built from TRBV2 and TRBJ1-1; D is perhaps TRBD1 (5 bases). The V end was cut by 8 bases, the J end by 1 base, with 14 bases between. The CDR3 runs 14 residues. Per germline, CDR1 SNHLY and CDR2 FYNNEI. CDR3 in DNA: TGTGCCAGCGGAAGGGGTCTCCAGAACACTGAAGCTTTCTTT. Residues: CASGRGLQNTEAFF.

The chain carries TRBV6-6 and TRBJ1-5; D call uncertain. Germline CDR1 MNHNY, CDR2 SVGAGI (reference sequence). There are 15 residues in the CDR3. V was pared by 0 bases and J by 5 bases, with 11 bases between. As DNA, the CDR3 is TGTGCCAGCAGTTACTCGTTACGGTTAGATCAGCCCCAGCATTTT. Protein sequence: CASSYSLRLDQPQHF.

In regard to this clone: At one of its ends the junction is not consistent with the germline gene, which may arise from a read error. The chain has TRBV4-3 and TRBJ2-1; tentative D call: TRBD1 (6 bases). This CDR3 is 16 amino acids long. The germline CDR1 and CDR2 sequences are LGHNA and YSLEER. The CDR3 DNA follows: TGCGCCTGCAGCCGGTTGGGGGCCCAGGTGGACAATGAGCAGTTCTTC. This encodes CACSRLGAQVDNEQFF.

This chain joins TRBV12-3 or TRBV12-4 and TRBJ1-4, with unresolved D. Trimming took 5 bases from V and 8 from J, leaving 12 bases between them. The length of the CDR3 is 13 residues. CDR3 loop: CASSDSRGEKLFF. As DNA, the CDR3 is TGTGCCAGCAGTGACTCTAGAGGGGAAAAACTGTTTTTT.